The rows below give T cell receptor beta chains drawn from one sample of a study of Graves' ophthalmopathy and Graves' hyperthyroidism. TCRdb called the multiplex PCR reads again in MiXCR, with one record for every CDR3 protein. This sample yields 350,000 to 400,000 distinct CDR3 sequences, of which 15% to 20% are seen a single time; more than 1.5% belongs to the top ten. The sequenced sample was peripheral blood. The receptors shown here come from a young woman with Graves' ophthalmopathy. The CDR3 runs from the conserved cysteine through the conserved F or W. D genes are given only for firm matches. A row's size may be missing; if present it is once, few, many or a size class.

v_gene	len	j_gene	abundance	d_gene	CDR3aa	CDR3nt
TRBV11-2	15	TRBJ2-2	many	.	CASSLDSGETGELFF	TGTGCCAGCAGCTTAGATTCAGGGGAAACCGGGGAGCTGTTTTTT
TRBV6-2/TRBV6-3	15	TRBJ1-2	many	.	CASTPDPRANYGYTF	TGTGCCAGCACCCCGGACCCACGGGCTAACTATGGCTACACCTTC
TRBV28	14	TRBJ1-1	.	.	CASRSGGLNTEAFF	TGTGCCAGCAGGTCGGGAGGGTTGAACACTGAAGCTTTCTTT
TRBV2	17	TRBJ1-3	many	.	CASSEPSTWYSGNTIYF	TGTGCCAGCAGTGAACCCTCGACTTGGTACTCTGGAAACACCATATATTTT
TRBV5-1	14	TRBJ1-2	many	.	CASSTEGVMYGYTF	TGCGCCAGCAGTACCGAGGGTGTGATGTATGGCTACACCTTC
TRBV28	16	TRBJ2-2	many	TRBD1	CASSVPRTGGSGELFF	TGTGCCAGCAGTGTACCTCGGACAGGGGGCTCCGGGGAGCTGTTTTTT
TRBV9	15	TRBJ2-7	many	TRBD2	CASSESGGPSYEQYF	TGTGCCAGCAGCGAAAGCGGGGGCCCATCCTACGAGCAGTACTTC
TRBV4-1	15	TRBJ1-3	many	.	CASSPPPGSGNTIYF	TGCGCCAGCAGCCCACCACCAGGGTCCGGAAACACCATATATTTT
TRBV12-3/TRBV12-4	16	TRBJ2-7	many	TRBD2	CASSFQLAGETYEQYF	TGTGCCAGCAGCTTTCAACTAGCGGGAGAAACCTACGAGCAGTACTTC
TRBV7-2	14	TRBJ1-2	many	.	CASSHAWPNYGYAF	TGTGCCAGCAGCCATGCTTGGCCCAACTATGGCTACGCCTTC
TRBV12-3/TRBV12-4	16	TRBJ2-5	.	TRBD1	CASSSITGTGLETQYF	TGTGCCAGCAGTTCCATAACCGGGACAGGGCTAGAGACCCAGTACTTC
TRBV6-1	12	TRBJ2-3	.	.	CASSPQTDTQYF	TGTGCCAGCAGTCCCCAAACAGATACGCAGTATTTT
TRBV6-5	15	TRBJ1-3	few	.	CASSYSKGRGNTIYF	TGTGCCAGCAGTTACTCGAAGGGTCGGGGGAACACCATATATTTT
TRBV6-5	14	TRBJ2-7	.	TRBD1	CASSYRQGLYEQYF	TGTGCCAGCAGTTACCGACAGGGGCTCTACGAGCAGTACTTC
TRBV15	13	TRBJ2-5	many	.	CATSQGGRETQYF	TGTGCCACCAGCCAGGGGGGCCGGGAGACCCAGTACTTC
TRBV24-1	12	TRBJ1-2	many	.	CATRDGFYGYTF	TGTGCCACCCGTGACGGGTTCTATGGCTACACCTTC
TRBV6-2/TRBV6-3	17	TRBJ2-7	.	TRBD2	CASSYSWVAGVTYEQYF	TGTGCCAGCAGTTACTCGTGGGTAGCGGGAGTGACCTACGAGCAGTACTTC
TRBV14	15	TRBJ1-1	many	.	CASSQGPGVSTEALF	TGTGCCAGCAGCCAAGGACCGGGAGTAAGCACTGAAGCTCTCTTT
TRBV12-3/TRBV12-4	14	TRBJ1-1	many	.	CASSLGPTGTEAFF	TGTGCCAGCAGCCTAGGGCCCACGGGGACTGAAGCTTTCTTT
TRBV27	14	TRBJ1-2	.	.	CASSTSPQGRGYTF	TGTGCCAGCAGTACCTCCCCCCAGGGGCGAGGCTACACCTTC